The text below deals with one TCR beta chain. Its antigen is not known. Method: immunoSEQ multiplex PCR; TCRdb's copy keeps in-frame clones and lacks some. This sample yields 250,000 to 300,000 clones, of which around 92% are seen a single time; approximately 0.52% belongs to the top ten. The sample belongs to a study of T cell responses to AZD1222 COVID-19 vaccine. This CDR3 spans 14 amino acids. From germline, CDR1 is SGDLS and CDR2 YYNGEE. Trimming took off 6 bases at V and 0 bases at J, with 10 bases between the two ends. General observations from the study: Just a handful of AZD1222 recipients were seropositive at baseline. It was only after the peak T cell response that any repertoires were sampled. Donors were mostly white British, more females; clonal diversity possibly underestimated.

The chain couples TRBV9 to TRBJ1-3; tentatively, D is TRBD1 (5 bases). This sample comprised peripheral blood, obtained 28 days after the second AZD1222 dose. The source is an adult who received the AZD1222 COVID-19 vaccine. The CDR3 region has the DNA TGTGCCAGCAATGGGGGGGACTCTGGAAACACCATATATTTT. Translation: CASNGGDSGNTIYF.